These 21 T cell receptor beta chains were sequenced from one sample in a study of CD8 T cells in ankylosing spondylitis. One entry per CDR3 protein results from TCRdb running MiXCR on the 5' RACE reads. This sample carries about 250,000 distinct CDR3 sequences, roughly a third of them seen once, and the ten largest clones take around 4%. Sequenced sample: blood, either unsorted or a sorted T cell fraction (not recorded which). These receptors all come from a male donor with ankylosing spondylitis or in good health (not recorded which).

The CDR3 bases are TGTGCCAGCAGTCGGTTAGCGGGGAAGGGCACAGATACGCAGTATTTT. This encodes CASSRLAGKGTDTQYF. The gene calls are TRBV6-1 and TRBJ2-3; TRBD2 matches at 8 bases. Trimming cost V 5 bases and J 1 base; bases outside gene matches: 8. Per germline, CDR1 MNHNS and CDR2 SASEGT. CDR3 size: 16 residues.

This clonotype has just a few counts. DNA for the CDR3: TGTGCCAGCAGCCTCGGATACGGGGAGACCCAGTACTTC. This codes for CASSLGYGETQYF. The chain recombines TRBV7-2 with TRBJ2-5; no clear D. Germline loops: CDR1 SGHTA, CDR2 FQGNSA. Trimming cost V 5 bases and J 5 bases, with 12 bases left between them. The CDR3 sequence is 13 residues long.

This clonotype was detected a few times. This chain links TRBV5-1 with TRBJ2-1; 12 nucleotides match TRBD2. Germline CDR1 reads SGHRS; CDR2 reads YFSETQ. V lost 4 bases, J lost 2 bases, and 7 bases stayed unmatched. CDR3 length: 17 amino acids. The CDR3 protein is CASSLILAGGTYNEQFF. CDR3 nucleotide sequence: TGCGCCAGCAGCCTCATCCTAGCGGGGGGGACCTACAATGAGCAGTTCTTC.

The rearrangement joins TRBV20-1 to TRBJ2-3, with 8 positions matching TRBD2. The CDR3 has 15 residues. After removal of 3 bases from V and 3 bases from J, the junction contained 8 bases not matched to a gene. Germline V gene data show CDR1 as DFQATT and CDR2 as SNEGSKA (reference sequence). The CDR3 region has the DNA TGCAGTGCTAGTACTAGCGGTCCCAGTACAGATACGCAGTATTTT. This translates into CSASTSGPSTDTQYF.

This clonotype was found once. The J gene is TRBJ2-7, the V gene TRBV12-3 or TRBV12-4; D gene unclear. V dropped 3 bases and J dropped 7 bases, with 16 bases sitting between them. The CDR3 is 14 amino acids. The CDR3 sequence: CASSFGESGTEQYF. The CDR3 DNA sequence: TGTGCCAGCAGTTTTGGGGAAAGTGGAACGGAGCAGTACTTC.

The rearrangement uses TRBV25-1 and TRBJ1-4; D is unclear. The germline V gene encodes CDR1 MGHDK and CDR2 SYGVNS. This CDR3 spans 12 amino acids. The V end was cut by 1 base, the J end by 8 bases, with 5 bases between. Written as DNA, the CDR3 is TGTGCCAGCAGTGAATTTTCGGAAAAACTGTTTTTT. Encoded protein: CASSEFSEKLFF.

J is TRBJ2-1 and V is TRBV7-9; no reliable D call. CDR1 is SEHNR and CDR2 is FQNEAQ in the germline V gene (reference sequence). Trimming removed 1 base at V and 9 bases at J, with 16 bases between. This CDR3 has 15 residues. CDR3 DNA: TGTGCCAGCAGCTTAGGAGGCCCGCCGGCGAGTGAGCAGTTCTTC. Encoded protein: CASSLGGPPASEQFF.

The CDR3 DNA follows: TGCGCCAGCAGCTTGGGGGGAATGGACAATGAGCAGTTCTTC. Translated: CASSLGGMDNEQFF. The rearrangement joins TRBV5-1 to TRBJ2-1; the D is unclear. Trimming stripped 0 bases from V and 5 bases from J, with 9 bases between. Per germline, CDR1 SGHRS and CDR2 YFSETQ. The CDR3 extends over 14 amino acids.

This rearrangement joins TRBV11-2 to TRBJ2-1; TRBD2 matches at 9 bases. Germline V gene data show CDR1 as SGHAT and CDR2 as FQNNGV. After removal of 5 bases from V and 3 bases from J, the junction contained 8 bases not matched to a gene. The CDR3 loop spans 16 amino acids. The DNA for the CDR3 is TGTGCCAGCAGCACCGAGCGGGGGGCCTACTACAATGAGCAGTTCTTC. This sequence encodes CASSTERGAYYNEQFF. The whole variable domain, filled in from reference TRBV11-2 and TRBJ2-1, reads EAGVAQSPRYKIIEKRQSVAFWCNPISGHATLYWYQQILGQGPKLLIQFQNNGVVDDSQLPKDRFSAERLKGVDSTLKIQPAKLEDSAVYLCASSTERGAYYNEQFFGPGTRLTVL.

The rearrangement links TRBV27 to TRBJ2-7; TRBD1 matches 10 bases. The CDR3 spans 15 residues. Germline V gene data show CDR1 as MNHEY and CDR2 as SMNVEV (reference sequence). With 6 bases clipped from V and 4 bases from J, the junction kept 9 bases outside the gene matches. The CDR3 region is CASRPSGTGAYEQYF. The CDR3 nucleotides read TGTGCCAGCAGGCCCTCCGGGACAGGGGCTTACGAGCAGTACTTC.

This clonotype has more than one count but fewer than ten. The gene calls are TRBV20-1 and TRBJ2-6; D is unresolved. There are 13 residues in the CDR3. Germline loops: CDR1 DFQATT, CDR2 SNEGSKA (reference sequence). V dropped 3 bases and J dropped 0 bases, with 3 bases sitting between them. The CDR3 DNA is TGCAGTGCTAGCACCTCTGGGGCCAACGTCCTGACTTTC. This gives the protein CSASTSGANVLTF.

The genes are TRBV3-1 and TRBJ2-7, with 14 bases aligning to TRBD2. The junction had 12 bases not matched to a gene; V was cut back by 11 bases and J by 0 bases. The germline V gene has CDR1 LGHDT and CDR2 YNNKEL (reference sequence). The CDR3 totals 17 residues. The CDR3 is CACTRTSGGIGSYEQYF. As DNA, the CDR3 is TGTGCCTGCACCCGGACTAGCGGGGGGATCGGCTCCTACGAGCAGTACTTC.

The chain employs TRBV12-3 or TRBV12-4 and TRBJ1-4; tentative D call: TRBD1 (6 bases). V lost 6 bases, J lost 5 bases, and 13 bases lay in between. The CDR3 spans 14 residues. This CDR3 is CASSWTASNEKLFF. The DNA of the CDR3 is TGTGCCAGCAGCTGGACAGCGTCCAATGAAAAACTGTTTTTT.

The chain uses TRBV20-1 and TRBJ2-7; 8 nucleotides match TRBD2. Germline CDR1 and CDR2: DFQATT and SNEGSKA (reference sequence). The trim removed 5 bases at V and 3 bases at J, leaving 9 bases unmatched. This CDR3 region has 14 residues. CDR3 sequence: CSAPPGTRGYEQYF. The DNA for the CDR3 is TGCAGTGCTCCACCCGGGACTAGAGGCTACGAGCAGTACTTC.

This chain connects TRBV12-3 or TRBV12-4 to TRBJ2-2, with no clear D. Trimming stripped 5 bases from V and 3 bases from J, with 13 bases between. The CDR3 is made up of 15 amino acids. CDR3 bases: TGTGCCAGCAGTCCCCCAGCGCCATACACCGGGGAGCTGTTTTTT. The encoded protein is CASSPPAPYTGELFF.

The rearrangement uses TRBV15 and TRBJ1-3; no clear D gene. Germline values: CDR1 LNHNV, CDR2 YYDKDF (reference sequence). Trimming shortened V by 0 bases and J by 0 bases, and 9 bases separated the two germline ends. The length of the CDR3 is 16 residues. The CDR3 is CATSRDRESSGNTIYF. The CDR3 DNA is TGTGCCACCAGCAGAGATAGAGAGAGCTCTGGAAACACCATATATTTT.

There are a few counts of this clonotype. The chain links TRBV5-1 to TRBJ2-4; D is unclear. This CDR3 is built from 12 residues. Trimming took off 0 bases at V and 11 bases at J, with 9 bases between the two ends. Germline V lookup: CDR1 SGHRS, CDR2 YFSETQ. CDR3 sequence: CASSLEGMLQYF. CDR3 coding DNA: TGCGCCAGCAGCTTGGAAGGGATGCTTCAGTACTTC.

The chain carries TRBV28 and TRBJ2-1; D remains ambiguous. Germline V gene lookup returns CDR1 MDHEN and CDR2 SYDVKM. V was clipped by 5 bases and J by 4 bases, with 15 bases between them. There are 15 residues in the CDR3. The CDR3 DNA reads as TGTGCCAGCAGTGCTAGGATAATAGGTTACAATGAGCAGTTCTTC. This translates into CASSARIIGYNEQFF.

The chain combines TRBV6-1 with TRBJ2-1, with 12 bases identical to TRBD2. This CDR3 has 15 amino acids. The junction had 7 bases not matched to a gene; V was cut back by 4 bases and J by 9 bases. Germline loops: CDR1 MNHNS, CDR2 SASEGT. CDR3 sequence reads: CASSASGGGMGEQFF. The CDR3, as DNA: TGTGCCAGCAGTGCTAGCGGGGGGGGGATGGGTGAGCAGTTCTTC.

The chain joins TRBV20-1 to TRBJ2-5, with TRBD2 matching over 9 bases. After removal of 4 bases from V and 10 bases from J, the junction contained 13 bases not matched to a gene. CDR3 length: 14 amino acids. Germline CDR1 reads DFQATT; CDR2 reads SNEGSKA (reference sequence). The chain's CDR3 is CSAIGGGELLSQYF. In DNA, the CDR3 is TGCAGTGCTATTGGCGGGGGGGAACTCTTGAGCCAGTACTTC.

The rearrangement links TRBV4-2 to TRBJ2-3, with TRBD2 as a possible D gene (6 bases). Per germline, CDR1 LGHNA and CDR2 YNFKEQ. V dropped 0 bases and J dropped 2 bases, with 18 bases sitting between them. This CDR3 region has 18 residues. CDR3 loop: CASSQDPGGAGTTDTQYF. The CDR3 DNA follows: TGTGCCAGCAGCCAAGATCCGGGTGGGGCGGGGACCACAGATACGCAGTATTTT.